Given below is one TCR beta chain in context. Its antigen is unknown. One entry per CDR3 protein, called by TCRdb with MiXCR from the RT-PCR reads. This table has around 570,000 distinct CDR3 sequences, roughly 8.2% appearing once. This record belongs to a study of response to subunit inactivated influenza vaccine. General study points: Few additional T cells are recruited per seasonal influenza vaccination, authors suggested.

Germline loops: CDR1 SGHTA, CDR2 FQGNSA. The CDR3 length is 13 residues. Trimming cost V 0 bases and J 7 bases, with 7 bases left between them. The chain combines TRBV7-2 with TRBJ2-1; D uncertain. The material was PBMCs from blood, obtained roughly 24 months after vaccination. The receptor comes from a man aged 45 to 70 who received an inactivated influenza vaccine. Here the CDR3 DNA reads TGTGCCAGCAGCTTAGCGGGGTTGAATGAGCAGTTCTTC. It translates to CASSLAGLNEQFF.